The 22 T cell receptor beta chains below all came from one sample that was sequenced in a study of Ad26.COV2.S vaccination and SARS-CoV-2 variants. Repertoires were generated with immunoSEQ multiplex PCR, while TCRdb's copy carries only in-frame clones and drops some. Of around 400,000 clones in the sample, 83% were seen once. The treatment here: about 20 received Ad26.COV2.S at low or high dose, single or two shots; 5 received placebo; per-sample allocation not given. The study sampled participants on day 63 after the first vaccine or placebo injection. This sample comprised peripheral blood, obtained in a trial of Ad26.COV2.S vaccine versus placebo. All receptors derive from a person between 18 and 65 years old who received the Ad26.COV2.S COVID-19 vaccine or a placebo.

The chain couples TRBV28 to TRBJ2-3; D unresolved. V was shortened by 10 bases and J by 0 bases, with 14 bases between the two germline ends. Germline values: CDR1 MDHEN, CDR2 SYDVKM. The CDR3 consists of 14 residues. CDR3 in DNA: TGTGCCACCTCCCAGTCTATCAGCACAGATACGCAGTATTTT. Protein product: CATSQSISTDTQYF.

This CDR3 is CASSESRGAVQETQYF. CDR3 in DNA: TGTGCCAGCAGTGAATCCAGGGGGGCTGTACAAGAGACCCAGTACTTC. J is TRBJ2-5 and V is TRBV25-1, with D maybe TRBD1 (7 bases). The CDR3 is 16 amino acids. Trimming took 1 base from V and 2 from J, leaving 14 bases between them. Germline V lookup: CDR1 MGHDK, CDR2 SYGVNS.

The chain couples TRBV11-2 to TRBJ1-2; no clear D. This CDR3 is 13 amino acids long. Trimming pared 5 bases from V and 3 bases from J, leaving 10 bases between. Germline values: CDR1 SGHAT, CDR2 FQNNGV. The CDR3 is CASSRRTDYGYTF. The CDR3 DNA sequence: TGTGCCAGCAGCCGTAGGACGGACTATGGCTACACCTTC.

The chain is built from TRBV6-5 and TRBJ2-2; TRBD2 agrees at 8 bases. This CDR3 is 15 amino acids long. The trim removed 10 bases at V and 1 base at J, leaving 8 bases unmatched. From germline, CDR1 is MNHEY and CDR2 SVGAGI. The CDR3 loop is CATLRGTRNTGELFF. The CDR3 DNA reads as TGTGCCACCCTCCGGGGGACTAGGAACACCGGGGAGCTGTTTTTT.

This chain uses TRBV2 with TRBJ1-1, with unresolved D. V was cut by 1 base and J by 11 bases, with 14 bases left in between. Germline CDR1 is SNHLY and CDR2 is FYNNEI. This CDR3 is 13 amino acids long. The DNA for the CDR3 is TGTGCCAGCAGTGAAGGTGGCCGCCCGGGGGCTTTCTTT. Protein: CASSEGGRPGAFF.

The rearrangement joins TRBV4-2 to TRBJ1-2; the D is unclear. Trimming removed 2 bases from V and 10 bases from J, with 11 bases in between. The germline CDR1 and CDR2 sequences are LGHNA and YNFKEQ. There are 12 residues in the CDR3. The CDR3: CASSQKRGIYTF. The CDR3 nucleotides are TGTGCCAGCAGCCAAAAAAGAGGGATCTACACCTTC.

This clone was observed a handful of times. J is TRBJ2-3 and V is TRBV29-1, with unresolved D. V was clipped by 4 bases and J by 2 bases, with 10 bases between them. The CDR3 covers 13 residues. Per germline, CDR1 SQVTM and CDR2 ANQGSEA. The CDR3 sequence is CSVVGGNTDTQYF. CDR3 sequence (DNA): TGCAGCGTTGTAGGTGGGAACACAGATACGCAGTATTTT.

This chain joins TRBV18 and TRBJ2-3; D remains ambiguous. The CDR3 contains 13 residues. Germline V CDR1 and CDR2: KGHSH, LQKENI. V gave up 2 bases and J gave up 2 bases, with 5 bases separating them. CDR3 loop: CASSPLVTDTQYF. Written as DNA, the CDR3 is TGTGCCAGCTCACCATTAGTCACAGATACGCAGTATTTT.

V gene TRBV9 combines with J gene TRBJ2-3; TRBD2 aligns across 7 bases. The germline gives CDR1 SGDLS, CDR2 YYNGEE. The CDR3 sequence is 14 residues long. Unmatched junction bases numbered 5, after V lost 4 bases and J lost 3 bases. In DNA, the CDR3 is TGTGCCAGCAGCCAAACCGGGGGGACAGATACGCAGTATTTT. The encoded protein is CASSQTGGTDTQYF.

This clone occurred once. V is TRBV9 and J is TRBJ1-4, with D uncertain. From germline, CDR1 is SGDLS and CDR2 YYNGEE. The CDR3 runs 12 residues. V gave up 0 bases and J gave up 14 bases, with 11 bases separating them. DNA for the CDR3: TGTGCCAGCAGCGTAGGTGAGGGTTTGCTGTTTTTT. It yields the protein CASSVGEGLLFF.

The CDR3 DNA follows: TGTGCCAGCAGTGCCGGCTTATCAGGAGAGACCCAGTACTTC. Its translation: CASSAGLSGETQYF. This sequence joins TRBV2 and TRBJ2-5; no firm D call. Trimming removed 4 bases at V and 4 bases at J, with 13 bases between. The CDR3 extends over 14 amino acids. Germline V lookup: CDR1 SNHLY, CDR2 FYNNEI.

V and J are TRBV3-1 (or the pseudogene TRBV3-2) and TRBJ1-4, with D tentatively TRBD1 (5 bases). This CDR3 has 15 residues. Germline V CDR1 and CDR2: LGHDT, YNNKEL (reference sequence). The germline V and J ends were trimmed by 4 bases and 7 bases, with 16 bases remaining between them. As DNA, the CDR3 is TGTGCCAGCAGCCTTTTCGGGGGTCTGCGTGAAAAACTGTTTTTT. Amino acid sequence: CASSLFGGLREKLFF.

This clone has just a few counts. This chain connects TRBV19 to TRBJ1-1; the D is unclear. The V and J ends lost 5 bases and 0 bases respectively, with 13 bases between them. From germline, CDR1 is LNHDA and CDR2 SQIVND (reference sequence). The length of the CDR3 is 15 residues. DNA of the CDR3: TGTGCCAGTAGTTCGACCCCCTATTTGAACACTGAAGCTTTCTTT. This sequence encodes CASSSTPYLNTEAFF. Drawing the rest from reference TRBV19 and TRBJ1-1, the complete variable domain is DGGITQSPKYLFRKEGQNVTLSCEQNLNHDAMYWYRQDPGQGLRLIYYSQIVNDFQKGDIAEGYSVSREKKESFPLTVTSAQKNPTAFYLCASSSTPYLNTEAFFGQGTRLTVV.

This chain links TRBV11-2 with TRBJ1-1, with D tentatively TRBD1 (5 bases). V shed 4 bases and J shed 4 bases, with 16 bases lying between them. Germline assignment: CDR1 SGHAT and CDR2 FQNNGV. The CDR3 contains 15 residues. The CDR3: CASSSAGRGSTEAFF. In nucleotides, the CDR3 is TGTGCCAGCAGCTCTGCGGGACGGGGGAGCACTGAAGCTTTCTTT.

This chain links TRBV4-1 with TRBJ2-5; D is tentatively TRBD1 or TRBD2 (5 bases each). Trimming pared 4 bases from V and 2 bases from J, leaving 14 bases between. CDR3 length: 15 amino acids. In germline, CDR1 is MGHRA, CDR2 YSYEKL. CDR3 bases: TGCGCCAGCAGCCTCCGACGGGGCCCACAAGAGACCCAGTACTTC. Its protein is CASSLRRGPQETQYF.

As concerns this clone: Different DNA sequences within this sample yield the same CDR3. The rearrangement uses TRBV27 and TRBJ2-2; D is unresolved. The V gene's germline CDR1 is MNHEY and CDR2 SMNVEV (reference sequence). V was trimmed by 6 bases and J by 1 base, leaving 3 bases between them. The CDR3 is 12 residues long. Here the CDR3 DNA reads TGTGCCAGCAGCCTGAACACCGGGGAGCTGTTTTTT. It specifies CASSLNTGELFF.

V gene TRBV5-1 combines with J gene TRBJ2-7; D possibly uses TRBD1 or TRBD2 (5 bases each). The germline V gene has CDR1 SGHRS and CDR2 YFSETQ. This CDR3 has 14 residues. Trimming took off 0 bases at V and 4 bases at J, with 11 bases between the two ends. CDR3 sequence: CASSLGAGSYEQYF. DNA for the CDR3: TGCGCCAGCAGCTTGGGAGCAGGGAGTTACGAGCAGTACTTC.

This clone was counted a single time. V is TRBV15 and J is TRBJ1-2; D gene unclear. Trimming shortened V by 1 base and J by 0 bases, and 12 bases separated the two germline ends. The germline V gene has CDR1 LNHNV and CDR2 YYDKDF (reference sequence). This CDR3 has 16 amino acids. Here the CDR3 DNA reads TGTGCCACCAGCAGAGCCCGACACTACTCTAACTATGGCTACACCTTC. Amino acids: CATSRARHYSNYGYTF.

This chain joins TRBV2 and TRBJ1-1; D is undetermined. Germline V gene data show CDR1 as SNHLY and CDR2 as FYNNEI. The V and J ends lost 5 bases and 6 bases respectively, with 13 bases between them. The CDR3 consists of 13 residues. The CDR3 region is CASSKALGAEAFF. CDR3 DNA sequence: TGTGCCAGCAGTAAGGCCCTGGGCGCTGAAGCTTTCTTT.

The rearrangement links TRBV19 to TRBJ1-2, with 7 bases lining up with TRBD1. Germline V gene data show CDR1 as LNHDA and CDR2 as SQIVND (reference sequence). V gave up 3 bases and J gave up 6 bases; unmatched junction bases: 10. This CDR3 contains 15 residues. CDR3: CASSIRRQGRNGYTF. Written as DNA, the CDR3 is TGTGCCAGTAGTATTCGAAGACAGGGTAGAAATGGCTACACCTTC.

V gene TRBV9 combines with J gene TRBJ2-7; TRBD1 or TRBD2 may be the D gene (5 bases each). V was clipped by 3 bases and J by 6 bases, with 13 bases between them. Germline loops: CDR1 SGDLS, CDR2 YYNGEE. This CDR3 has 13 residues. CDR3 DNA: TGTGCCAGCAGCGCGTATCGAGGGGCCGAGCAGTACTTC. Amino acids: CASSAYRGAEQYF.

The CDR3 DNA reads TGTGCCAGCAGTTCCACAGGGCTTGGCACTGAAGCTTTCTTT. It codes for CASSSTGLGTEAFF. V gene TRBV27 combines with J gene TRBJ1-1; the D gene is possibly TRBD1 (6 bases). Germline CDR1 reads MNHEY; CDR2 reads SMNVEV (reference sequence). The V end was cut by 4 bases, the J end by 4 bases, with 13 bases between. The CDR3 covers 14 residues.